This T cell receptor (beta chain) came from a study of yellow fever vaccine responses in identical twins (dated by TCRdb to between 2018 and 2020). Context from the whole study: In the study, vaccine-responding T cell clones were precisely tracked in identical twins. General conclusions and limits of the study: According to the authors, the vaccine-induced T cell response in identical twins seemed to be partly convergent and partly specific to each individual.

The CDR3 runs 14 amino acids, cysteine and phenylalanine included. Only the CDR3 DNA is retained, 42 bases long and in frame from the first base. V lost 0 bases and J lost 6 bases; the stretch between them is 10 bases long. CDR1 is given as SEHNR and CDR2 as FQNEAQ, both from the germline V gene (reference sequence). This clonotype was counted a single time. Its antigen target is currently unknown. It has no much larger one-base neighbor in the sample; base qualities were not kept. A solitary read yields weak support. The library was produced with RT-PCR. The sample was run on an Illumina HiSeq 2500. TCRdb passed the public sequencing reads through fastp at Q25 and MiXCR, retaining productive beta sequences. Every CDR3 protein is listed once, alongside the most common genes and DNA of its rows. The sample data list around 6,900 distinct CDR3 sequences, and 84% of these were observed just once. The top ten clonotypes cover 3% to 3.5% of the sample.

This TCR was sampled from a woman between 18 and 29 years old who received the yellow fever vaccine. Donor details come from another sample of the same person, matched by shared clones. The material was T cells from blood (PBMCs), unsorted or a sorted subset (not recorded which), obtained before or after yellow fever vaccination (not recorded which). The sequence joins TRBV7-9 to TRBJ2-3; the D gene is possibly TRBD1 or TRBD2, with 5 bases matching each. The CDR3 reads CASSLAWDRDTQYF. The DNA sequence is TGTGCCAGCAGCTTAGCCTGGGACCGCGATACGCAGTATTTT.